The present T cell receptor beta chain was sequenced within a study of regulatory T cells in long-lasting Graves disease. Study-wide results and limits: TRBV28, TRBJ1-2 and TRBJ2-5 were segments that persistent disease favored.

HTBI primers from iRepertoire and Arm-PCR of CDR3 regions yielded the TCR beta libraries. TCRdb itself ran the multiplex PCR reads through MiXCR, one entry per CDR3 protein. The table records roughly 440,000 distinct CDR3 sequences, 15% to 20% of them present only once. The time point denotes: newly diagnosed GD, antithyroid drugs for less than 3 months. PBMCs provided the RNA from which the TCR library was made. At least ten counts were recorded for this clonotype. Its antigen remains unidentified. This CDR3 has 13 amino acids. Germline CDR1 DFQATT, CDR2 SNEGSKA (reference sequence). Trimming cost V 5 bases and J 9 bases; bases outside gene matches: 6. Another study also made use of these data, one on T cells in Graves' hyperthyroidism and ophthalmopathy. According to that study: Separating ophthalmopathy from stable hyperthyroidism was achieved by a 13 V-J model.

The chain links TRBV20-1 to TRBJ2-1; 11 nucleotides line up with TRBD1. The material was peripheral blood mononuclear cells (PBMCs), obtained at new diagnosis, from a patient treated with antithyroid drugs. The origin of this receptor is a woman aged 18-29 years with Graves disease. The CDR3 DNA reads TGCAGTGCTGAGGACAGGGGGCAGGTTGAGCAGTTCTTC. Protein sequence: CSAEDRGQVEQFF.